This note documents a single T cell receptor beta chain sequence. CDR1 is LNHNV and CDR2 is YYDKDF in the germline V gene (reference sequence). The CDR3 runs 14 residues. Trimming removed 1 base from V and 0 bases from J, with 6 bases in between. The data were obtained in a study of blood T cell repertoires in COVID-19. As for the study in general: Samples came from the United States, Italy and Spain, spanning acute and convalescent COVID-19. The analysed material was cDNA or gDNA that came from T cells, B-cell-depleted T cells, or PBMCs.

Original processing methods: Reference gene primer amplification gave estimated nucleated cell counts. Libraries were prepared by immunoSEQ multiplex PCR; TCRdb keeps only in-frame clonotypes and omits some of them. V and J calls and clone size are those listed in that table; D and trimming were worked out from the DNA. The sample holds 280,000 or so clones, more than 75% seen once. This clonotype was obtained from a woman in her thirties who had recovered from COVID-19. The chain recombines TRBV15 with TRBJ1-1; the D gene is possibly TRBD1 (5 bases). Sequenced input: peripheral blood. CDR3 loop: CATSRAGMNTEAFF. In DNA, the CDR3 is TGTGCCACCAGCAGAGCAGGGATGAACACTGAAGCTTTCTTT.